The clone carrying this T cell receptor beta chain appeared many times. TCRbeta library construction was performed incorporating unique molecular identifiers. TCRdb used MiXCR to reprocess the PCR reads, holding one entry per CDR3 protein. The sample has some 350,000 distinct CDR3 sequences, about a tenth seen once. This sample was taken from a study of T-cell reconstitution after alpha-beta-depleted transplantation in children. With V trimmed by 6 bases and J by 4 bases, 8 bases remained unmatched. The CDR3 sequence is 14 residues long. The receptor comes from a human donor who donated a stem cell graft to a child with acute lymphoblastic leukemia. The rearrangement links TRBV12-3 or TRBV12-4 to TRBJ2-7; 8 bases are a match to TRBD2. The material sequenced was PBMCs from the stem cell graft donor, taken from the stem cell graft. The chain's CDR3 is CASRRGREAYEQYF. In DNA, the CDR3 is TGTGCCAGCAGGCGCGGGCGGGAGGCGTACGAGCAGTACTTC.